This T cell receptor (beta chain) originates from a study of cytomegalovirus exposure and HLA in healthy donors. The overall study: A previous analysis identified approximately 120 million unique TCR beta sequences derived from around 200 million T cells.

This CDR3 is built from 12 residues. Germline V gives CDR1 SGDLS, CDR2 YYNGEE. With regard to this clone: Its specificity is unknown. A junction end diverges from the germline sequence, so it may reflect a read error.

The study ran its PCR with 60 Vbeta and 13 Jbeta primers. Assay used: immunoSEQ multiplex PCR; TCRdb lists only in-frame clones, some missing. The table has 170,000 or so clones, 75% to 90% seen once. The study's findings and limits: Per a later analysis, about 17,000 TCR beta sequences showed association with HLA alleles at 0.05 false discovery rate.

Healthy people donating bone marrow made up the donors. The V and J genes are TRBV9 and TRBJ1-1; 7 nucleotides match TRBD1. Material for sequencing was PBMCs. This receptor was obtained from a man between 50 and 59 years old in good health and CMV-seronegative. The CDR3 region has the DNA TGTGCCAGCAGCGCCCCGACAGGGCGGTTAACCTTT. This translates into CASSAPTGRLTF.